A selection of T cell receptor beta chains follows, all from one sample in a study of graft-versus-host responses after intestinal transplantation. Libraries were prepared by immunoSEQ multiplex PCR; TCRdb keeps only in-frame clonotypes and omits some of them. This table holds more than 100,000 clones, about 93% found once. The antigens of these receptors remain unknown. This material consisted of unstimulated CD4+ T cells sorted from spleen or lymph node cells, taken before intestinal transplant. These receptor sequences come from a human donor who received an intestinal transplant. Each CDR3 is given with its conserved first and last residue. The D gene is left open where the match is weak. Some rows mark clone size as missing; the rest say once, few, many or name a class of expanded clone.

clone_size: -
v_call: TRBV16
d_call: TRBD1
j_call: TRBJ2-7
cdr3_aa: CASSRRWPAGQGAYEQYF
cdr3_nt: TGTGCCAGCAGCCGCCGATGGCCAGCGGGACAGGGGGCCTACGAGCAGTACTTC

clone_size: -
v_call: TRBV11-1
d_call: TRBD1
j_call: TRBJ2-7
cdr3_aa: CASSLTDRENEQYF
cdr3_nt: TGTGCCAGCAGCCTAACCGACAGGGAGAACGAGCAGTACTTC

clone_size: -
v_call: TRBV19
d_call: -
j_call: TRBJ2-7
cdr3_aa: CASSMRQGSYEQYF
cdr3_nt: TGTGCCAGTAGTATGCGGCAGGGCAGCTACGAGCAGTACTTC

clone_size: -
v_call: TRBV28
d_call: TRBD1
j_call: TRBJ1-5
cdr3_aa: CASNPGQGDQPQHF
cdr3_nt: TGTGCCAGCAACCCCGGACAGGGGGATCAGCCCCAGCATTTT

clone_size: -
v_call: TRBV28
d_call: -
j_call: TRBJ2-3
cdr3_aa: CASRRRDSSAVTQYF
cdr3_nt: TGTGCCAGTCGGCGTCGGGACTCGAGCGCCGTTACGCAGTATTTT

clone_size: -
v_call: TRBV6-4
d_call: TRBD1
j_call: TRBJ2-7
cdr3_aa: CASSDSDRVYEQYF
cdr3_nt: TGTGCCAGCAGTGACTCGGACAGGGTCTACGAGCAGTACTTC

clone_size: -
v_call: TRBV7-8
d_call: -
j_call: TRBJ1-4
cdr3_aa: CASSVSRLREKLFF
cdr3_nt: TGTGCCAGCAGCGTCAGCAGGTTACGTGAAAAACTGTTTTTT

clone_size: -
v_call: TRBV28
d_call: -
j_call: TRBJ2-4
cdr3_aa: CASSPHRGGIQYF
cdr3_nt: TGTGCCAGCAGTCCCCACAGGGGGGGCATTCAGTACTTC

clone_size: -
v_call: TRBV20-1
d_call: -
j_call: TRBJ1-1
cdr3_aa: CSVPFLGAFF
cdr3_nt: TGCAGTGTCCCCTTTTTGGGAGCTTTCTTT

clone_size: -
v_call: TRBV29-1
d_call: TRBD1
j_call: TRBJ1-1
cdr3_aa: CSGYRGFEAFF
cdr3_nt: TGCAGCGGCTACAGGGGATTTGAAGCTTTCTTT

clone_size: -
v_call: TRBV4-2
d_call: -
j_call: TRBJ2-1
cdr3_aa: CASQDKAYNEQFF
cdr3_nt: TGTGCCAGCCAGGATAAAGCTTACAATGAGCAGTTCTTC

clone_size: -
v_call: TRBV6-5
d_call: -
j_call: TRBJ2-3
cdr3_aa: CASSGAGATDTQYF
cdr3_nt: TGTGCCAGCAGTGGGGCGGGGGCGACAGATACGCAGTATTTT

clone_size: -
v_call: TRBV18
d_call: TRBD1
j_call: TRBJ2-7
cdr3_aa: CASSPPRTGSYEQYF
cdr3_nt: TGTGCCAGCTCACCACCTCGGACAGGATCCTACGAGCAGTACTTC

clone_size: -
v_call: TRBV18
d_call: -
j_call: TRBJ2-7
cdr3_aa: CASSSIQGYEQYF
cdr3_nt: TGTGCCAGCTCATCTATACAGGGTTACGAGCAGTACTTC

clone_size: -
v_call: TRBV5-1
d_call: TRBD1
j_call: TRBJ1-3
cdr3_aa: CASSLVAGGSGNTIYF
cdr3_nt: TGCGCCAGCAGCTTGGTCGCAGGGGGCTCAGGAAACACCATATATTTT

clone_size: -
v_call: TRBV5-1
d_call: TRBD1
j_call: TRBJ1-5
cdr3_aa: CASRLGTGADLSNQPQHF
cdr3_nt: TGCGCCAGCAGACTCGGGACAGGGGCTGACTTAAGCAATCAGCCCCAGCATTTT

clone_size: -
v_call: TRBV6-1
d_call: -
j_call: TRBJ1-1
cdr3_aa: CATVGLLNTEAFF
cdr3_nt: TGTGCCACTGTGGGGTTGCTGAACACTGAAGCTTTCTTT

clone_size: -
v_call: TRBV13
d_call: -
j_call: TRBJ2-4
cdr3_aa: CASSLARADIQYF
cdr3_nt: TGTGCCAGCAGCTTAGCCCGAGCAGACATTCAGTACTTC

clone_size: -
v_call: TRBV18
d_call: TRBD1
j_call: TRBJ2-7
cdr3_aa: CASSRGTGNLYEQYF
cdr3_nt: TGTGCCAGCTCACGTGGGACAGGGAATCTCTACGAGCAGTACTTC

clone_size: -
v_call: TRBV19
d_call: -
j_call: TRBJ1-1
cdr3_aa: CASSGDIPEAFF
cdr3_nt: TGTGCCAGTAGTGGGGACATACCGGAAGCTTTCTTT

clone_size: -
v_call: TRBV6-5
d_call: -
j_call: TRBJ1-2
cdr3_aa: CASSAQSGQGFGYTF
cdr3_nt: TGTGCCAGCAGTGCCCAATCGGGGCAGGGCTTTGGCTACACCTTC

clone_size: -
v_call: TRBV2
d_call: TRBD2
j_call: TRBJ2-5
cdr3_aa: CASSEAGGETQYF
cdr3_nt: TGTGCCAGCAGTGAAGCGGGAGGGGAGACCCAGTACTTC

clone_size: -
v_call: TRBV18
d_call: -
j_call: TRBJ1-2
cdr3_aa: CASSPNGQDYGYTF
cdr3_nt: TGTGCCAGCTCACCAAATGGGCAAGACTATGGCTACACCTTC

clone_size: -
v_call: TRBV7-3
d_call: TRBD2
j_call: TRBJ2-3
cdr3_aa: CASSYQAGTVTDTQYF
cdr3_nt: TGTGCCAGCAGCTACCAAGCGGGGACCGTCACAGATACGCAGTATTTT

clone_size: -
v_call: TRBV6-5
d_call: -
j_call: TRBJ1-5
cdr3_aa: CASSYSVGGQPQHF
cdr3_nt: TGTGCCAGCAGTTACTCTGTGGGGGGGCAGCCCCAGCATTTT

clone_size: -
v_call: TRBV11-3
d_call: TRBD2
j_call: TRBJ2-1
cdr3_aa: CASSPGLAGKNEQFF
cdr3_nt: TGTGCCAGCAGCCCTGGACTAGCGGGGAAGAATGAGCAGTTCTTC

clone_size: -
v_call: TRBV30
d_call: -
j_call: TRBJ2-1
cdr3_aa: CAWSVSVGQFF
cdr3_nt: TGTGCCTGGAGTGTATCAGTGGGGCAGTTCTTC

clone_size: once
v_call: TRBV5-1
d_call: -
j_call: TRBJ1-4
cdr3_aa: CASSLEGKEKLFF
cdr3_nt: TGCGCCAGCAGCTTGGAGGGGAAAGAAAAACTGTTTTTT

clone_size: -
v_call: TRBV4-1
d_call: -
j_call: TRBJ1-5
cdr3_aa: CASSQQWGVEPQHF
cdr3_nt: TGCGCCAGCAGCCAACAGTGGGGGGTGGAGCCCCAGCATTTT

clone_size: -
v_call: TRBV11-2
d_call: TRBD1
j_call: TRBJ2-7
cdr3_aa: CASSLWDRPYEQYF
cdr3_nt: TGTGCCAGCAGCTTGTGGGACAGACCCTACGAGCAGTACTTC

clone_size: -
v_call: TRBV25-1
d_call: TRBD2
j_call: TRBJ2-1
cdr3_aa: CASSARLAGANEQFF
cdr3_nt: TGTGCCAGCAGTGCCAGACTAGCGGGAGCTAATGAGCAGTTCTTC

clone_size: -
v_call: TRBV9
d_call: -
j_call: TRBJ1-1
cdr3_aa: CASSAQISLRGDTEAFF
cdr3_nt: TGTGCCAGCAGCGCCCAAATCTCTCTCAGAGGGGACACTGAAGCTTTCTTT

clone_size: -
v_call: TRBV7-9
d_call: TRBD1
j_call: TRBJ2-5
cdr3_aa: CASSLGDRAGETQYF
cdr3_nt: TGTGCCAGCAGCTTAGGGGACAGGGCAGGAGAGACCCAGTACTTC

clone_size: -
v_call: TRBV5-1
d_call: -
j_call: TRBJ1-3
cdr3_aa: CASSLPQVGGNTIYF
cdr3_nt: TGCGCCAGCAGCCTTCCCCAGGTGGGGGGAAACACCATATATTTT

clone_size: -
v_call: TRBV30
d_call: TRBD2
j_call: TRBJ2-7
cdr3_aa: CAGDRLAAYEQYF
cdr3_nt: TGTGCTGGGGATAGGCTAGCGGCTTACGAGCAGTACTTC